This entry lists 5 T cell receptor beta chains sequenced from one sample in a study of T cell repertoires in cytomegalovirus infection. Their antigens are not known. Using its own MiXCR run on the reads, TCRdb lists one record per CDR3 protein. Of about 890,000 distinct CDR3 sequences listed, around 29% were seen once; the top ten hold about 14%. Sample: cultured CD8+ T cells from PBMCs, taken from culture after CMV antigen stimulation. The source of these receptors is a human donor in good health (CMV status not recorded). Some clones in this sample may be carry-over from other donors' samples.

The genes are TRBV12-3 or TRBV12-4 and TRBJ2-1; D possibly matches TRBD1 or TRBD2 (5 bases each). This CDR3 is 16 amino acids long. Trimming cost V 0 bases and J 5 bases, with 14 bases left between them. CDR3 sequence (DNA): TGTGCCAGCAGTTTAGCGCTGGGGGAGCCGAACAATGAGCAGTTCTTC. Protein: CASSLALGEPNNEQFF.

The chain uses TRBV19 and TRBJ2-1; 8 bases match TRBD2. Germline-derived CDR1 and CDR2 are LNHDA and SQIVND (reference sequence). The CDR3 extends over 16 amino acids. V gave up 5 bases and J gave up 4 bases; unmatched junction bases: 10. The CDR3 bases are TGTGCCAGTAGTCTCCGGATTAGCGGGAAGTACAATGAGCAGTTCTTC. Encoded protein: CASSLRISGKYNEQFF.

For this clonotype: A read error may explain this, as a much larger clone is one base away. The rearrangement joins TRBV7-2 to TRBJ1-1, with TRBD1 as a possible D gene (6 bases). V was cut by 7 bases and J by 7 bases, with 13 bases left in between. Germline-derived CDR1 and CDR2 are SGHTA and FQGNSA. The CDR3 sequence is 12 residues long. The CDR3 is CASNRGAVEAFF. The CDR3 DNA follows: TGTGCCAGCAACCGGGGGGCTGTTGAAGCTTTCTTT.

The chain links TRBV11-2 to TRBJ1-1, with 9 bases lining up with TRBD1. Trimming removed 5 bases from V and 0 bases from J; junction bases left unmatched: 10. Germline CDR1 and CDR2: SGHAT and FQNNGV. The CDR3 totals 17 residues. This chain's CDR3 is CASSPYRGQKMNTEAFF. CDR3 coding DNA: TGTGCCAGCAGCCCATACAGGGGGCAGAAAATGAACACTGAAGCTTTCTTT.

CDR3 nucleotides: TGTGCCAGCAGTCCTGGGACAGCCGAAGAGACCCAGTACTTC. It is translated as CASSPGTAEETQYF. The genes are TRBV12-3 or TRBV12-4 and TRBJ2-5; 7 bases fit TRBD1. The V gene end was trimmed by 5 bases and the J gene end by 3 bases; junction bases not matched to a gene: 6. CDR3 length equals 14 residues.